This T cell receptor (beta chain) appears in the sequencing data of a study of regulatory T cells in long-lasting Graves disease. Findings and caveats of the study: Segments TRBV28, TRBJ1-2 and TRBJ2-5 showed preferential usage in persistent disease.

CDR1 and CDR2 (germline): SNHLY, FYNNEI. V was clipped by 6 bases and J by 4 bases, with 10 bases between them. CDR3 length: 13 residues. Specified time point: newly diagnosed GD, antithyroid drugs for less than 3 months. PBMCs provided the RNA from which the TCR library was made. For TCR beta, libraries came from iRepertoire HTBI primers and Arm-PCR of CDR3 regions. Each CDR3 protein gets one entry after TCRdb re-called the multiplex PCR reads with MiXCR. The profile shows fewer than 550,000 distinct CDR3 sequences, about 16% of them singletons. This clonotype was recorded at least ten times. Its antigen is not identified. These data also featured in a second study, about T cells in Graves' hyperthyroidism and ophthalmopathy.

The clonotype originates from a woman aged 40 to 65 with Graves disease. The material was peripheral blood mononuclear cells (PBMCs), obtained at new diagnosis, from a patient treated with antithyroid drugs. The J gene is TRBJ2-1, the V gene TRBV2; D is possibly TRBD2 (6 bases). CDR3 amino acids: CASSRGDYNEQFF. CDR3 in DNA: TGTGCCAGCAGCCGCGGGGATTACAATGAGCAGTTCTTC. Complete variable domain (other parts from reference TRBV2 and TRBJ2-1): EPEVTQTPSHQVTQMGQEVILRCVPISNHLYFYWYRQILGQKVEFLVSFYNNEISEKSEIFDDQFSVERPDGSNFTLKIRSTKLEDSAMYFCASSRGDYNEQFFGPGTRLTVL.